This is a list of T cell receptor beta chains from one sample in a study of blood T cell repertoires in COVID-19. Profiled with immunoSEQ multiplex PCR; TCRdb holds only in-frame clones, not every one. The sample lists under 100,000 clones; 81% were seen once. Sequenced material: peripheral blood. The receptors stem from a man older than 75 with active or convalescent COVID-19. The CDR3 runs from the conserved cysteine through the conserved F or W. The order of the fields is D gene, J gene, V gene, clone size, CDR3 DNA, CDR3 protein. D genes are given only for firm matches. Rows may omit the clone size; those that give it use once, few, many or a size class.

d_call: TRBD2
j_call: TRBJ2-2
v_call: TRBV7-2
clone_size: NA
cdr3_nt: TGTGCCAGCAGCCCCCACTCCGGGGGGGCCTCCGGGGAGCTGTTTTTT
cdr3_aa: CASSPHSGGASGELFF

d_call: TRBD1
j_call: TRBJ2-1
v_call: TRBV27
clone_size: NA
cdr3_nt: TGTGCCAGCCGGCCGGGACAGGGTGCCTACAATGAGCAGTTCTTC
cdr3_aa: CASRPGQGAYNEQFF

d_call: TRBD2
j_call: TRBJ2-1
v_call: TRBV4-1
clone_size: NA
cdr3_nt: TGCGCCAGCAGCCTAACTAGCGGGGGGGCCCGGGAGCAGTTCTTC
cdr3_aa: CASSLTSGGAREQFF

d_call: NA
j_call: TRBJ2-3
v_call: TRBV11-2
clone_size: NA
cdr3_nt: TGTGCCAGCGGTAGGACATCTAGCACAGATACGCAGTATTTT
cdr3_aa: CASGRTSSTDTQYF

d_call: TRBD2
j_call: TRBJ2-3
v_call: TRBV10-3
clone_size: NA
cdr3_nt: TGTGCCACCGGCTACCCTAGCGGGGTTGCAGATACGCAGTATTTT
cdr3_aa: CATGYPSGVADTQYF

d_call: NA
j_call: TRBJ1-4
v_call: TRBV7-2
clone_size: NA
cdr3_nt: TGTGCCAGCAGCTTAAGGGCCGGTCGGGAGAAACTGTTTTTT
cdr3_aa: CASSLRAGREKLFF

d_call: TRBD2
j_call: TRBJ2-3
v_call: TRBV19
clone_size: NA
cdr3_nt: TGTGCCAGTAGTACCACAAGACTAGCGGCGGTCACAGATACGCAGTATTTT
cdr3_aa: CASSTTRLAAVTDTQYF

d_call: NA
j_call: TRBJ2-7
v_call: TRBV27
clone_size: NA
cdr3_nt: TGTGCCAGCTCCCCTTTGGGGGCACCCTACGAGCAGTACTTC
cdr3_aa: CASSPLGAPYEQYF

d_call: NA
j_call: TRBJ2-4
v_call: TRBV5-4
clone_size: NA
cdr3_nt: TGTGCCAGCAGCGCGGGGACAGATAAAGCCAAAAACATTCAGTACTTC
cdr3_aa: CASSAGTDKAKNIQYF

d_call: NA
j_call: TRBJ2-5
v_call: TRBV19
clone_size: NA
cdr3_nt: TGTGCCAGTAGTTTCAGAGGGGAGACCCAGTACTTC
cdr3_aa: CASSFRGETQYF

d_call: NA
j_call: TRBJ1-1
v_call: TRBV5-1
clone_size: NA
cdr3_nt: TGCGCCAGCAGCTTGGTTAGGAACACTGAAGCTTTCTTT
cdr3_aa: CASSLVRNTEAFF

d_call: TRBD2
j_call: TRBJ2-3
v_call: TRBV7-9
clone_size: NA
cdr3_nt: TGTGCCAGCGGGGGGGCAGATACGCAGTATTTT
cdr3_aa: CASGGADTQYF

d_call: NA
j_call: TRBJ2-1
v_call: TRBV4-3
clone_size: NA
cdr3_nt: TGCGCCAGCAGCCAAGGCGGGACTCTAGCCTACCAAAGCTCCTACAATGAGCAGTTCTTC
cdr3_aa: CASSQGGTLAYQSSYNEQFF

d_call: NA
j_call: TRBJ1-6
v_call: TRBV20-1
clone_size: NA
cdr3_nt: TGCAGTGCTAGTGGGACAAATTCACCCCTCCACTTT
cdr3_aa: CSASGTNSPLHF

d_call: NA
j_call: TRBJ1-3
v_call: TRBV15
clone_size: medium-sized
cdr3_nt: TGTGCCACCAGCAGAGATCAGGCTTCTGGAAACACCATATATTTT
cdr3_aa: CATSRDQASGNTIYF

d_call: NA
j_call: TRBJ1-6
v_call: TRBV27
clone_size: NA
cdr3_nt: TGTGCCAGCAGAGCGTGGCTCGATAGCTCCTATAATTCACCCCTCCACTTT
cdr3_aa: CASRAWLDSSYNSPLHF

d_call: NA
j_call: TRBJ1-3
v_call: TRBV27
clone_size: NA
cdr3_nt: TGTGCCAGCAGTTTATCGGCAGGCCCCTCTGGAAACACCATATATTTT
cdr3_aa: CASSLSAGPSGNTIYF

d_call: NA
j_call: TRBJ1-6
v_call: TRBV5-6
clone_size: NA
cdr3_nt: TGTGCCAGCAGCGATAGACTGGATTATAATTCACCCCTCCACTTT
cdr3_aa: CASSDRLDYNSPLHF

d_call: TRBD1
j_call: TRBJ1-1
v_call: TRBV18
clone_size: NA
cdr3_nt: TGTGCCAGCTCACCACAAAGGGGACAGGGTAAGACTGAAGCTTTCTTT
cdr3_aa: CASSPQRGQGKTEAFF